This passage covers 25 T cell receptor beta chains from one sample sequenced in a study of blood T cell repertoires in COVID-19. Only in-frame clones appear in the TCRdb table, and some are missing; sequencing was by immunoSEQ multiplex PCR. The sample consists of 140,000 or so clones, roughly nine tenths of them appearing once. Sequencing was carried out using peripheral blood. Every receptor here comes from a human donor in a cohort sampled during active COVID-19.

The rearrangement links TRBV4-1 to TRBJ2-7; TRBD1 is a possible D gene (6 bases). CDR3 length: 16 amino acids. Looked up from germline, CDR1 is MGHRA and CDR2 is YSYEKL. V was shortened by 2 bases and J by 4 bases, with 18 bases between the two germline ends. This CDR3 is CASSQSPRQALYEQYF. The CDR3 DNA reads TGCGCCAGCAGCCAATCGCCGCGACAGGCACTATACGAGCAGTACTTC.

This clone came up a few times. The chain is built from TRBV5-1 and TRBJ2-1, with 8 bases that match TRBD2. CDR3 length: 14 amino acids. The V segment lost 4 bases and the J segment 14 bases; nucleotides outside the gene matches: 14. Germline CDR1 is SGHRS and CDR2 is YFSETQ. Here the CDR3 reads CASSAASGPTREFF. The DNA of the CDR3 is TGCGCCAGCAGCGCAGCTAGCGGGCCCACTCGGGAGTTCTTC.

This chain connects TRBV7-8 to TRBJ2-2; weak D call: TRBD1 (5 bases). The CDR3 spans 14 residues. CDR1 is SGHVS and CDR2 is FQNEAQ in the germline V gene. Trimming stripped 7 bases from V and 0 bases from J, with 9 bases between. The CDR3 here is CASTDMANTGELFF. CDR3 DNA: TGTGCCAGCACGGACATGGCGAACACCGGGGAGCTGTTTTTT.

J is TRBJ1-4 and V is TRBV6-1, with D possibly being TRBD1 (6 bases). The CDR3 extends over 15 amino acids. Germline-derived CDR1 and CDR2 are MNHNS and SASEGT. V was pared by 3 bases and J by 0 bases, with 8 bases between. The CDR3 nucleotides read TGTGCCAGCAGTGACAACAGGGCAACTAATGAAAAACTGTTTTTT. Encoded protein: CASSDNRATNEKLFF.

The CDR3 loop reads CASGLSGYNEQFF. The CDR3 DNA is TGTGCTAGTGGTTTGTCCGGTTACAATGAGCAGTTCTTC. This chain uses TRBV12-5 with TRBJ2-1; D is undetermined. Trimming left V 2 bases short and J 4 bases short, with 6 bases between. In germline, CDR1 is LGHNT, CDR2 FRNRAP. The CDR3 is made up of 13 amino acids.

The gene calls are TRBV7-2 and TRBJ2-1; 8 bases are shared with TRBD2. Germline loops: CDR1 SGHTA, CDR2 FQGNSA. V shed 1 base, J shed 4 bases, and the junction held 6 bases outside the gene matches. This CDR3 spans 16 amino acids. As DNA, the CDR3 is TGTGCCAGCAGCTTAGTTGCGCGGGGGGCATACAATGAGCAGTTCTTC. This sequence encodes CASSLVARGAYNEQFF.

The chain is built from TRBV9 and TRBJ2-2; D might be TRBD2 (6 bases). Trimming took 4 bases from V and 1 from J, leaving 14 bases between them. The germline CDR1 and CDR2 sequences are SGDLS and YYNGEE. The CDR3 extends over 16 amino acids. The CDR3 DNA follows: TGTGCCAGCAGCCCTAGCGAGTATGGGAACACCGGGGAGCTGTTTTTT. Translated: CASSPSEYGNTGELFF.

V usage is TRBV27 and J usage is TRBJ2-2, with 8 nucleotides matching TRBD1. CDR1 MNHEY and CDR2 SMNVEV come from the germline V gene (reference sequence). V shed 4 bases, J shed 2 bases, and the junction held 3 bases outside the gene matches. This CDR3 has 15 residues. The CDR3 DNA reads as TGTGCCAGCAGTTGGCAGGGGGCTAACACCGGGGAGCTGTTTTTT. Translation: CASSWQGANTGELFF.

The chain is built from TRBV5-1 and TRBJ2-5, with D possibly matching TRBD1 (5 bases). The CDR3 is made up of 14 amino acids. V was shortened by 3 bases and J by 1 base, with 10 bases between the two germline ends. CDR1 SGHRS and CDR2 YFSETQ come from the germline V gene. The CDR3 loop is CASSYTRGQETQYF. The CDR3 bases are TGCGCCAGCAGCTACACAAGGGGCCAAGAGACCCAGTACTTC.

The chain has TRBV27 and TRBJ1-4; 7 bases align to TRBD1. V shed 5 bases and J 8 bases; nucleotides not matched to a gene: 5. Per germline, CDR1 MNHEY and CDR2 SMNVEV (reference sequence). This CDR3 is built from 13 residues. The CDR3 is CASSDREGEKLFF. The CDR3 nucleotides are TGTGCCAGCAGTGACAGGGAAGGGGAAAAACTGTTTTTT.

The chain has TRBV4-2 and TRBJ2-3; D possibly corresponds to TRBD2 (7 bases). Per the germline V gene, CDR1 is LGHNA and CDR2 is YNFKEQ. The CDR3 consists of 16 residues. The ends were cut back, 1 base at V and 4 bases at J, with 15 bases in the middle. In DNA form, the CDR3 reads TGTGCCAGCAGCCAAGTTTCCGGGGGGCTACCAGATACGCAGTATTTT. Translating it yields CASSQVSGGLPDTQYF.

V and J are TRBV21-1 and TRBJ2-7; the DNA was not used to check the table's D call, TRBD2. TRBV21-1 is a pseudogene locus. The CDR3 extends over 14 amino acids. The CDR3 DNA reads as TGTGCCAGCAGCAACGAGCGGGGGGGCTACGAGCAGTACTTC. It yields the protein CASSNERGGYEQYF.

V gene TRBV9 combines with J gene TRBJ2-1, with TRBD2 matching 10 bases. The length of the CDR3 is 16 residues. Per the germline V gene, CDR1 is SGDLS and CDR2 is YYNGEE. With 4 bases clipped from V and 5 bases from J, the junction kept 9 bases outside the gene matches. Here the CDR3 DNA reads TGTGCCAGCAGCCTTAGCGGGGGGCCCCTCCACAATGAGCAGTTCTTC. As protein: CASSLSGGPLHNEQFF.

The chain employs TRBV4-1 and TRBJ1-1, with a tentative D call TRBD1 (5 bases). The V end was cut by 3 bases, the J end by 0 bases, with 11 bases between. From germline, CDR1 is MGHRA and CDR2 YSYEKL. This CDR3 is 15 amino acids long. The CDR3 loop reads CASSQGPIVNTEAFF. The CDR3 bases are TGCGCCAGCAGCCAGGGGCCGATTGTGAACACTGAAGCTTTCTTT.

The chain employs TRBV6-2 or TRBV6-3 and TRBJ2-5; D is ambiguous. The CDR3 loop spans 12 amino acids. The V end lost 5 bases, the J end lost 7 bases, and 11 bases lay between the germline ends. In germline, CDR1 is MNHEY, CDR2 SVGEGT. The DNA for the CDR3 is TGTGCCAGCAGTCTAAGTTCAGGGACCCAGTACTTC. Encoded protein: CASSLSSGTQYF.

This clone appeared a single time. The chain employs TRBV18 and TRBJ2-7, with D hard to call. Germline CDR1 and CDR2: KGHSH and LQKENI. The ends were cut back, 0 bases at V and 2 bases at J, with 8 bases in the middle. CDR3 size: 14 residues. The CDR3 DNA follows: TGTGCCAGCTCACCACCCGCAGGTACCTACGAGCAGTACTTC. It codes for CASSPPAGTYEQYF.

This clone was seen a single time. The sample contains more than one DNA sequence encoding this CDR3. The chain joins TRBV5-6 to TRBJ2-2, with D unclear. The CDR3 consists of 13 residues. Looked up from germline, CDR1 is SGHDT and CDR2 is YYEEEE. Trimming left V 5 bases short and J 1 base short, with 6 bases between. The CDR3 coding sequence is TGTGCCAGCAGTGAGCTGAACACCGGGGAGCTGTTTTTT. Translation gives CASSELNTGELFF.

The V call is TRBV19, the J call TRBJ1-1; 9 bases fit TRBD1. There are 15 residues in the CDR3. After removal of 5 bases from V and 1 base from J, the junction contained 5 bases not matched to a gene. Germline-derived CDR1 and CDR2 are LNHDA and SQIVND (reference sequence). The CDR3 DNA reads TGTGCCAGTAGTCCCAGGACAGGGGCGAACACTGAAGCTTTCTTT. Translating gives CASSPRTGANTEAFF.

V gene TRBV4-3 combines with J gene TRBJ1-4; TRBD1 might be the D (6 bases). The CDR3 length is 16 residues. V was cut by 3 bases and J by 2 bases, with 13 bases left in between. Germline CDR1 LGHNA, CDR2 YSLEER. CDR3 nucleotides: TGCGCCAGCAGCCAGAGTCACAGGGTCACTAATGAAAAACTGTTTTTT. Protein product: CASSQSHRVTNEKLFF.

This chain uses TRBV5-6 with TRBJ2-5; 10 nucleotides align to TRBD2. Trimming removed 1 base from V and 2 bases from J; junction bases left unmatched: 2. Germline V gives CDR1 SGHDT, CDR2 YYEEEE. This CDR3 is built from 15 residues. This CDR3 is CASSLLAGAQETQYF. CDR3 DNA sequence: TGTGCCAGCAGCTTGCTAGCGGGGGCACAAGAGACCCAGTACTTC. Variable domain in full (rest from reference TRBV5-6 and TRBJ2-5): DAGVTQSPTHLIKTRGQQVTLRCSPKSGHDTVSWYQQALGQGPQFIFQYYEEEERQRGNFPDRFSGHQFPNYSSELNVNALLLGDSALYLCASSLLAGAQETQYFGPGTRLLVL.

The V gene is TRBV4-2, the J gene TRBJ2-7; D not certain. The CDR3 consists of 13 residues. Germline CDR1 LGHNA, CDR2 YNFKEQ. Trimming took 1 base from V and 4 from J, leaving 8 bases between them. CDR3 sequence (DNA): TGTGCCAGCAGCCAAGGGTGGAGTTACGAGCAGTACTTC. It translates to CASSQGWSYEQYF.

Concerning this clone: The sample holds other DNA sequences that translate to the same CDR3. For the CDR3, the DNA is TGTGCCAGCAGCGCGCTAGGGGGGGAGACAGATACGCAGTATTTT. Translated: CASSALGGETDTQYF. The gene calls are TRBV9 and TRBJ2-3, with a tentative D call TRBD2 (7 bases). Looked up from germline, CDR1 is SGDLS and CDR2 is YYNGEE. Trimming cost V 3 bases and J 3 bases, with 14 bases left between them. The CDR3 length is 15 residues.

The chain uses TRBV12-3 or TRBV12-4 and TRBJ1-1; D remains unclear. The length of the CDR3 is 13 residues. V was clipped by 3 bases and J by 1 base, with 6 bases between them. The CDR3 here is CASSFRENTEAFF. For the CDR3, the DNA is TGTGCCAGCAGTTTTAGAGAGAACACTGAAGCTTTCTTT.

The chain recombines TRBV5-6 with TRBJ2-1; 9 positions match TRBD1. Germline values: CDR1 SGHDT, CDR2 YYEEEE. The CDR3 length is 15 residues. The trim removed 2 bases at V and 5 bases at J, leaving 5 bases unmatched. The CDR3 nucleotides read TGTGCCAGCAGCTTAGGGGACAGGGTCCACAATGAGCAGTTCTTC. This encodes CASSLGDRVHNEQFF.

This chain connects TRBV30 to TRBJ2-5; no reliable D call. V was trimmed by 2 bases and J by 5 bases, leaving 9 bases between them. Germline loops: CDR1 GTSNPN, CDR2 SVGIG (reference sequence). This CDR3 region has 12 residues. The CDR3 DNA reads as TGTGCCTGGAGTATGGGTAGCGAGACCCAGTACTTC. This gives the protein CAWSMGSETQYF.